This T cell receptor (beta chain) derives from a study of cytomegalovirus exposure and HLA in healthy donors. This clone was seen once. The CDR3 extends over 14 amino acids. Trimming took 4 bases from V and 4 from J; bases not matched to a gene: 4. CDR1 is MNHEY, CDR2 SVGAGI, per germline. The PCR employed 60 Vbeta primers together with 13 Jbeta primers. TCRdb's table, derived via immunoSEQ multiplex PCR, lists solely in-frame clones and lacks some. This sample yields tens of thousands of clones, of which roughly 74% are seen a single time; under 2.5% belongs to the top ten. The chain couples TRBV6-5 to TRBJ2-7; 10 positions agree with TRBD1. The sequencing input was PBMCs. The sequence was obtained from a man aged 40-49 years in good health and CMV-seronegative. The CDR3 loop reads CASSSDRGGYEQYF. The CDR3 bases are TGTGCCAGCAGTTCGGACAGGGGGGGGTACGAGCAGTACTTC.